Given below is one TCR beta chain in context. No cognate antigen has been identified for it. The missing conserved phenylalanine or tryptophan at the end of this CDR3 makes a read error likely. The data stem from a study of tumor and adjacent non-tumor tissue in lung cancer (dated by TCRdb to the late 2010s). Regarding the study in general: Patients with adenocarcinoma (12), squamous cell carcinoma (2) and small cell lung cancer (1) were included in the cohort. Ages among the approximately 15 patients ranged from about 30 to 80 years, there were approximately 10 men and 5 women, and disease was at TNM stage I to III. For each patient, one tumor sample and one normal lung sample were taken, giving a few dozen paired specimens that underwent TCRbeta CDR3 sequencing. The study compared bulk TCRbeta repertoires between lung tumor tissue and matched distant non-tumor lung tissue from fewer than 19 lung cancer patients. A total of 95 million to 150 million productive TCRbeta reads were generated by sequencing, corresponding to an average of roughly 4.1 million reads per sample. The paper as a whole reports these results and caveats: Peripheral blood was not sequenced, so blood TCRbeta repertoires were not examined in the lung cancer patients of the study. Neither the sequencing platform nor unique molecular identifiers are mentioned in the methods. TCR diversity was significantly higher in younger patients, and higher tumor TCR diversity was associated with shorter overall and disease-free survival. Tumor tissue showed significantly greater TCR diversity (inverse Simpson) than normal lung tissue (about 400 vs 180, P = 0.0075, Mann-Whitney U test). A significantly larger cumulative share of the repertoire was made up by the top 100 clones in normal lung than in tumor tissue. Only approximately 14 patients were in the cohort, and the authors stated that larger samples and more detailed clinical data are needed.

Libraries were built with multiplex PCR. The sequencing machine was an Illumina HiSeq 2500. TCRbeta libraries were constructed through three rounds of nested PCR with primers (Table S4) according to protocols adapted from ARM-PCR. Before sequencing, PCR products of 200-500 bp were cut from the gel and purified using the QIAquick gel extraction kit. Per the authors' processing: Trimmomatic was used to clean the reads, FLASH merged the cleaned reads into complete CDR3 sequences, and MiTCR assigned the sequences to V(D)J germline segments. Clonal diversity was calculated as the inverse Simpson's index using VDJtools. A read counted as productive if the sequence was in-frame and lacked a premature stop codon. The public reads were reanalyzed by TCRdb: fastp trimming at Q25, MiXCR alignment, in-frame beta chains only. Each CDR3 protein gets just one entry, which takes the most common genes and DNA from the rows behind it. These V and J calls are TCRdb output, not the study's own analysis. For this sample there are 69,000 or so distinct CDR3 sequences; 73% appear just once. Together, the top ten hold 28% of the sample.

Bulk unsorted tissue served as the source for RNA extraction, and RNA quality was assessed using a NanoDrop ND-1000 and an Agilent 2100. Newly diagnosed lung cancer patients without prior chemotherapy who had been admitted for thoracic surgery in China between August and November 2014 were enrolled as donors. Patients with previous radiotherapy or chemotherapy, or with another concurrent cancer, were excluded from the study. Surgical tissue pieces of roughly 1-2.2 cm3 were preserved in RNAlater solution and were kept at -80 degrees C until use. Looking up the germline V gene (reference sequence) yields CDR1 SGHKS and CDR2 YYEKEE. The CDR3 extends over 14 residues, inclusive of both ends. Only CDR3 DNA is held: 42 bases, read in frame from base 1.

This TCR came from a man in his sixties with non-small cell lung cancer. The rearranged chain carries TRBV5-5 and TRBJ2-2; the D gene could be either TRBD1 or TRBD2, each agreeing at 5 bases. The specimen was lung tumor tissue. CDR3 region: CASSLVGDPGELFY. In nucleotides, the sequence is TGTGCTAGCAGCTTGGTGGGGGATCCCGGGGAGCTGTTTTAT.